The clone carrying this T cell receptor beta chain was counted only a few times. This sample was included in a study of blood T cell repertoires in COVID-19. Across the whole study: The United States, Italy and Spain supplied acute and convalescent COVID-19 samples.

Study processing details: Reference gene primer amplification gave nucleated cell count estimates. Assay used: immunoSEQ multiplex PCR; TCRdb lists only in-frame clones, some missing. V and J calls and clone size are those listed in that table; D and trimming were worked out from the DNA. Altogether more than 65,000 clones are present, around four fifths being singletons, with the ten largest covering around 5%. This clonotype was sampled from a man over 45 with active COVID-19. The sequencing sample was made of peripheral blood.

The CDR3 sequence is CASSPSSYNSPLHF. CDR3 coding DNA: TGTGCCAGCAGCCCCAGCTCCTATAATTCACCCCTCCACTTT. J is TRBJ1-6 and V is TRBV28; D not resolved. CDR1 is MDHEN, CDR2 SYDVKM, per germline. The CDR3 extends over 14 amino acids. Trimming left V 6 bases short and J 0 bases short, with 6 bases between.